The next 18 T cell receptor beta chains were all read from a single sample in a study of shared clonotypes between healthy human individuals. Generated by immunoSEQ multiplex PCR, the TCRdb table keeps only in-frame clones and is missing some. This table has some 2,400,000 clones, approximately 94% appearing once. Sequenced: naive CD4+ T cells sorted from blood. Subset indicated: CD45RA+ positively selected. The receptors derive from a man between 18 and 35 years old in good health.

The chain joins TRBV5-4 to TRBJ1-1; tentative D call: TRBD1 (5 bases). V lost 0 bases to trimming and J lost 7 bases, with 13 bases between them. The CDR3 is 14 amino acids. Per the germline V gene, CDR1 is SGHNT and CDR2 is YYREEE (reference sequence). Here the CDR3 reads CASSLGGPRLEAFF. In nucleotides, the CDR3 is TGTGCCAGCAGCTTGGGGGGACCCCGCCTTGAAGCTTTCTTT.

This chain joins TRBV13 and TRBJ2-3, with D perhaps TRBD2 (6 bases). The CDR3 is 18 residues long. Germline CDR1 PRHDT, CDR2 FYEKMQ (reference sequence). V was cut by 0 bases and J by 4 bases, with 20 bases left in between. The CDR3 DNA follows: TGTGCCAGCAGCTTAGGCCGCGCAGGCGCGGGGCGCCCAGATACGCAGTATTTT. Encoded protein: CASSLGRAGAGRPDTQYF. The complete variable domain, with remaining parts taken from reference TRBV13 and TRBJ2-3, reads AAGVIQSPRHLIKEKRETATLKCYPIPRHDTVYWYQQGPGQDPQFLISFYEKMQSDKGSIPDRFSAQQFSDYHSELNMSSLELGDSALYFCASSLGRAGAGRPDTQYFGPGTRLTVL.

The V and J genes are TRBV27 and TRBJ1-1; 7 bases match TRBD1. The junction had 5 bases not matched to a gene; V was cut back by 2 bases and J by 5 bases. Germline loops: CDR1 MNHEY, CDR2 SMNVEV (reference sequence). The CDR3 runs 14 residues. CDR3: CASSLRVRGTEAFF. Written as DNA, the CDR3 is TGTGCCAGCAGTTTAAGGGTCAGGGGGACTGAAGCTTTCTTT.

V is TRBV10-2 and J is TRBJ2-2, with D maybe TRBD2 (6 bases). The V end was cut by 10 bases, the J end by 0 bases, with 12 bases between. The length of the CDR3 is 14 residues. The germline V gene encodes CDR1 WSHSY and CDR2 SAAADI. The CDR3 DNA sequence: TGCGCCACCTCTAGCGCCTCGAACACCGGGGAGCTGTTTTTT. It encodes CATSSASNTGELFF.

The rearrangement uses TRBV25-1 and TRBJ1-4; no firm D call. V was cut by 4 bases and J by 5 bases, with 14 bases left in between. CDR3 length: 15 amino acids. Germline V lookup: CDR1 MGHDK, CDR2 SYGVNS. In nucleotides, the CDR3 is TGTGCCAGCAGTGCCTCCGGGAGCGGGAATGAAAAACTGTTTTTT. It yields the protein CASSASGSGNEKLFF.

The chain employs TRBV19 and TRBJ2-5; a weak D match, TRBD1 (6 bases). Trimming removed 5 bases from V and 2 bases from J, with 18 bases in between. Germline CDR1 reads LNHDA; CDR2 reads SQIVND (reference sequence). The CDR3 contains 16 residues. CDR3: CASSEGPTGPQETQYF. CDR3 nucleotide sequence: TGTGCCAGTAGTGAGGGACCGACAGGACCGCAAGAGACCCAGTACTTC.

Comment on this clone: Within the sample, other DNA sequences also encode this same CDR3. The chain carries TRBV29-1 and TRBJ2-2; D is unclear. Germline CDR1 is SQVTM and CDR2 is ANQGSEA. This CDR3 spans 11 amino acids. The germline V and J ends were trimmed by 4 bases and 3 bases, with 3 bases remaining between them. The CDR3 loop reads CSVAYTGELFF. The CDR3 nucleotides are TGCAGCGTTGCTTACACCGGGGAGCTGTTTTTT.

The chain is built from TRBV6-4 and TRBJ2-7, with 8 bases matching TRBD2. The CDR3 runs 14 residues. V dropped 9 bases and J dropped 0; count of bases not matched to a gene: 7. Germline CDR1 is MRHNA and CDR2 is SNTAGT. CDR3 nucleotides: TGTGCCAGTGGCGGGGGGACTAACTCCTACGAGCAGTACTTC. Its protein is CASGGGTNSYEQYF.

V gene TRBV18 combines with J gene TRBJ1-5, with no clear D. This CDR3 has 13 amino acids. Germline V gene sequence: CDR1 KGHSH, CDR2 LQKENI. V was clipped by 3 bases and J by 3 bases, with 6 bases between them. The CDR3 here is CASSPNDNQPQHF. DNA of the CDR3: TGTGCCAGCTCACCTAACGACAATCAGCCCCAGCATTTT. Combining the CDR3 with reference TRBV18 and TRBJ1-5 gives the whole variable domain NAGVMQNPRHLVRRRGQEARLRCSPMKGHSHVYWYRQLPEEGLKFMVYLQKENIIDESGMPKERFSAEFPKEGPSILRIQQVVRGDSAAYFCASSPNDNQPQHFGDGTRLSIL.

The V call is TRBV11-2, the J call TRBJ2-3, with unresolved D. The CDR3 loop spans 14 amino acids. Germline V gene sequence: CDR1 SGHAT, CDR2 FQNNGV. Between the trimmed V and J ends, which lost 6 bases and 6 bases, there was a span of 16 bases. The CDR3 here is CASSFSQNSDTQYF. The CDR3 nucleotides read TGTGCCAGCAGTTTTAGTCAAAATTCGGATACGCAGTATTTT.

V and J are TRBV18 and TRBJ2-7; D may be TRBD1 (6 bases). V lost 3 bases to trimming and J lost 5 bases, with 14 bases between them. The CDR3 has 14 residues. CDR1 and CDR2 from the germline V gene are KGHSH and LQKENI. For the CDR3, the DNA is TGTGCCAGCTCACCGAGGGACATAGGCCACGAGCAGTACTTC. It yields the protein CASSPRDIGHEQYF.

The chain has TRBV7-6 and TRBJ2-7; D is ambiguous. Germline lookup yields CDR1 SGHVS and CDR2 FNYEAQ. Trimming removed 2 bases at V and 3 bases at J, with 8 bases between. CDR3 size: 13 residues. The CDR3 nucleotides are TGTGCCAGCAGCTTATCCTGGGACTACGAGCAGTACTTC. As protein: CASSLSWDYEQYF.

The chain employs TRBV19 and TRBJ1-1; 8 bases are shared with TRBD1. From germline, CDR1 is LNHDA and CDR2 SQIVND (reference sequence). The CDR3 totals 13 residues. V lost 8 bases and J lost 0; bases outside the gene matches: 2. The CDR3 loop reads CASWDRLNTEAFF. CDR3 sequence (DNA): TGTGCCAGTTGGGACAGGTTGAACACTGAAGCTTTCTTT. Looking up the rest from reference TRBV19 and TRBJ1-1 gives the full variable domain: DGGITQSPKYLFRKEGQNVTLSCEQNLNHDAMYWYRQDPGQGLRLIYYSQIVNDFQKGDIAEGYSVSREKKESFPLTVTSAQKNPTAFYLCASWDRLNTEAFFGQGTRLTVV.

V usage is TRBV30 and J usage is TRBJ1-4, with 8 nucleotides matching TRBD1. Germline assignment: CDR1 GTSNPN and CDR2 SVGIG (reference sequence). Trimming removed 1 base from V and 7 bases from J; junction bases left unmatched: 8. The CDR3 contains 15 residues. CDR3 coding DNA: TGTGCCTGGAGTGGGGTAACCGGGACAGGTGAAAAACTGTTTTTT. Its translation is CAWSGVTGTGEKLFF.

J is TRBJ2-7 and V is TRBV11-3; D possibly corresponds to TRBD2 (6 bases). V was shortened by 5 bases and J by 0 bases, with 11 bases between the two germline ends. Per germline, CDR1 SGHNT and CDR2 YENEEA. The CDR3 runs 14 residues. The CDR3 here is CASSAGTASYEQYF. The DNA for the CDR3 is TGTGCCAGCAGCGCCGGGACTGCCTCCTACGAGCAGTACTTC.

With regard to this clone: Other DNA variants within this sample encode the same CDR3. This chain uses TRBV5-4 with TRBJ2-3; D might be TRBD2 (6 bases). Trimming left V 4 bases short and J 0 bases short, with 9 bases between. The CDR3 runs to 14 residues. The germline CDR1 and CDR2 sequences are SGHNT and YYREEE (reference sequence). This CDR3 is CASSLGTSTDTQYF. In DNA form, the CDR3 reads TGTGCCAGCAGCCTGGGGACTAGCACAGATACGCAGTATTTT.

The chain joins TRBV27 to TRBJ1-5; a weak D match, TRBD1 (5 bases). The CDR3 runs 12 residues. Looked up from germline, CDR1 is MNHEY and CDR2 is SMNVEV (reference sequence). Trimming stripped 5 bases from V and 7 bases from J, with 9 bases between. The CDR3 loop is CASSTGGQPQHF. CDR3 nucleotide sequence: TGTGCCAGCAGTACGGGGGGGCAGCCCCAGCATTTT.

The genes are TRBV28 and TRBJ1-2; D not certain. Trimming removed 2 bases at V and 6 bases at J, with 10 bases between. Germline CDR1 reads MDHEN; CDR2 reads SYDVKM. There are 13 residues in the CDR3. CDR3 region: CASSLIKGDGYTF. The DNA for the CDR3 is TGTGCCAGCAGTTTAATTAAAGGCGATGGCTACACCTTC.